A selection of T cell receptor beta chains follows, all from one sample in a study of long-term antiretroviral therapy in people with HIV. Libraries were prepared by immunoSEQ multiplex PCR; TCRdb keeps only in-frame clonotypes and omits some of them. The sample holds 35,000 to 45,000 clones; 80% to 90% are singletons and the top ten take over 10%. The specimen comprised unsorted PBMCs, sampled 0.3 years after starting antiretroviral therapy. Receptors were obtained from a man aged 18 to 35 with HIV. The CDR3 runs from the conserved cysteine through the conserved F or W. Each record gives: V gene, J gene, CDR3 protein.

TRBV4-2	TRBJ2-5	CASSQDGEGTETQYF
TRBV4-1	TRBJ1-1	CASSQEVRGLSEAFF
TRBV27	TRBJ2-3	CASSTAGTQYF
TRBV25-1	TRBJ2-1	CASSDGSVNQFF
TRBV13	TRBJ1-4	CASSLGREKLFF
TRBV28	TRBJ2-4	CASSSSPGGRYIQYF
TRBV30	TRBJ2-5	CAWKGGRETQYF
TRBV6-5	TRBJ1-6	CASSYLLGPAPLHF
TRBV5-1	TRBJ1-4	CASTVLGATNEKLFF
TRBV15	TRBJ2-2	CATRRGQLTGELFF
TRBV19	TRBJ1-5	CASSSQSNQPQHF
TRBV2	TRBJ1-2	CASSEFRTQLIDYTF
TRBV29-1	TRBJ2-7	CSVEGQYF
TRBV5-1	TRBJ1-3	CASSATGQGVSGNTIYF
TRBV4-2	TRBJ2-1	CASSQHQRSSYNEQFF
TRBV28	TRBJ1-2	CASLMGTSLTNYGYTF
TRBV28	TRBJ2-3	CASSFWTSASSTDTQYF
TRBV30	TRBJ1-5	CAWREGPEGNQPQHF
TRBV2	TRBJ2-3	CASSAGSHSTDTQYF
TRBV6-1	TRBJ1-5	CASSGTGFSNQPQHF
TRBV7-9	TRBJ2-2	CASSLWSGKYKDTGELFF
TRBV28	TRBJ2-2	CACPDANTGELFF
TRBV29-1	TRBJ1-2	CSVEGRTGNPYGYTF
TRBV6-5	TRBJ1-1	CASSYSWGNEAFF